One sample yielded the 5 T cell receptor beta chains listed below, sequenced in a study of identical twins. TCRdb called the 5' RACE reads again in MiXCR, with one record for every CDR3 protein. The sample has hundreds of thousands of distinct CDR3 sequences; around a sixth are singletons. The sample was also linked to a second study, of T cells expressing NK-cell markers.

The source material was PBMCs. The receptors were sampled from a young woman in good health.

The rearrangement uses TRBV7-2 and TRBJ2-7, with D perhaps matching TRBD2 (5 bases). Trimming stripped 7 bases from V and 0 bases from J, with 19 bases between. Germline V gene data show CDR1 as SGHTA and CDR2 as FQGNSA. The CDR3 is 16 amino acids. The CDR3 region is CASNLARADNSYEQYF. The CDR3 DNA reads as TGTGCCAGCAACTTGGCCAGAGCGGATAACTCCTACGAGCAGTACTTC.

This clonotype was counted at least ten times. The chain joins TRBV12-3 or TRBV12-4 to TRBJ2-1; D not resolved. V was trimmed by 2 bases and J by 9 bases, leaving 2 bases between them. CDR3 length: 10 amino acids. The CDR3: CASSLSEQFF. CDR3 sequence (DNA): TGTGCCAGCAGTTTAAGTGAGCAGTTCTTC.

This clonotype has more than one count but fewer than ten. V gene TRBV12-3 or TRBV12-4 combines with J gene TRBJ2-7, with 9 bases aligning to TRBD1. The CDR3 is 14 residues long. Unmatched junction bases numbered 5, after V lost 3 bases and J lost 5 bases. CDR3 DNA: TGTGCCAGCAGTTTTGGGACAGGGCTTAACGAGCAGTACTTC. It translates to CASSFGTGLNEQYF.

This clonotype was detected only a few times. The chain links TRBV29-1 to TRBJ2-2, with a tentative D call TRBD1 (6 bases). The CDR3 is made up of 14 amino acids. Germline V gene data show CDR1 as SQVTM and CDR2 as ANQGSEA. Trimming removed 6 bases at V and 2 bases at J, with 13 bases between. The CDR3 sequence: CSVQGQANTGELFF. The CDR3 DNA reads TGCAGCGTACAGGGTCAAGCCAACACCGGGGAGCTGTTTTTT.

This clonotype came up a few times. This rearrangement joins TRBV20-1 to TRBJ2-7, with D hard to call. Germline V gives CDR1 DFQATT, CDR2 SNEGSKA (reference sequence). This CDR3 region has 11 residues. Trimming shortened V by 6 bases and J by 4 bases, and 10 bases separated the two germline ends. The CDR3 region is CSAQDMYEQYF. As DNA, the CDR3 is TGCAGTGCCCAAGACATGTACGAGCAGTACTTC.